The present T cell receptor (beta chain) was sequenced within a study of blood T cell repertoires in COVID-19. About the study: Sites in the United States, Italy and Spain provided acute and convalescent COVID-19 samples. T cells, B-cell-depleted T cells, or PBMCs provided the cDNA or gDNA that served as material.

TCRdb's copy holds only in-frame clones and misses some; the assay was immunoSEQ multiplex PCR. The table lists a few hundred thousand clones, about 89% of them singletons. CDR3 length: 17 amino acids. V lost 6 bases, J lost 5 bases, and 16 bases stayed unmatched. Germline CDR1 KGHSH, CDR2 LQKENI. The sequence was obtained from a man aged 35-49 years who had recovered from COVID-19. The chain links TRBV18 to TRBJ2-3; 8 bases agree with TRBD1. Sequences were obtained from peripheral blood. The CDR3 nucleotides read TGTGCCAGCTCCAAAGCGAAAGAGGGACAGGCTGAAGATACGCAGTATTTT. It is translated as CASSKAKEGQAEDTQYF.